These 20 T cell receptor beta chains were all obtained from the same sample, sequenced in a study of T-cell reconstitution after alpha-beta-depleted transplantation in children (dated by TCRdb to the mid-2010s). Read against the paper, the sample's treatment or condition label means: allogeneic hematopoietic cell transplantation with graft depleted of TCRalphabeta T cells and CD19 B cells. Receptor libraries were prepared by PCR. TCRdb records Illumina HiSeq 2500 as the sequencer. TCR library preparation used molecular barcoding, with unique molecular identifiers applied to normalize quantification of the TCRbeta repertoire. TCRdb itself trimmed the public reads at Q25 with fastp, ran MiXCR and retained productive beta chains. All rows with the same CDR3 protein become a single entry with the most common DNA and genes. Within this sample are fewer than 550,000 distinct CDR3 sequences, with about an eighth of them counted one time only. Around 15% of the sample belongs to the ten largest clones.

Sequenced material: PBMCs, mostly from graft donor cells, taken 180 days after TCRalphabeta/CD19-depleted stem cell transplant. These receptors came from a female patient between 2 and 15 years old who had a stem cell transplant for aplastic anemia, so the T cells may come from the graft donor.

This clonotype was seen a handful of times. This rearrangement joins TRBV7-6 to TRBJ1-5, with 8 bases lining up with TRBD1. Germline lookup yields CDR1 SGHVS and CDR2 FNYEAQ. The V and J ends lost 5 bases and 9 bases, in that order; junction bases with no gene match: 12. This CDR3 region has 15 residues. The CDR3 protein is CASSPGTSGQGPQHF. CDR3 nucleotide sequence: TGTGCCAGCAGCCCGGGGACGTCAGGACAGGGGCCCCAGCATTTT.

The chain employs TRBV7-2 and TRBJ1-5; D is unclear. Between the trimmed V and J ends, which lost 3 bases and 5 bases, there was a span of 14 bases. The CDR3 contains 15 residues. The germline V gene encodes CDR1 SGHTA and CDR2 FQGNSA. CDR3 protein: CASSFKSGRDQPQHF. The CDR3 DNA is TGTGCCAGCAGCTTTAAGTCCGGCAGAGATCAGCCCCAGCATTTT. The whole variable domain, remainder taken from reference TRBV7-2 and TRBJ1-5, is GAGVSQSPSNKVTEKGKDVELRCDPISGHTALYWYRQSLGQGLEFLIYFQGNSAPDKSGLPSDRFSAERTGGSVSTLTIQRTQQEDSAVYLCASSFKSGRDQPQHFGDGTRLSIL.

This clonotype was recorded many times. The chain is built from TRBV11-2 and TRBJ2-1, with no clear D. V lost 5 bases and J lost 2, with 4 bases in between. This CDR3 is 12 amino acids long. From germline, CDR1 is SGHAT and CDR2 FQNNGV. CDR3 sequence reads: CASSPPYNEQFF. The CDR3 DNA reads TGTGCCAGCAGCCCACCCTACAATGAGCAGTTCTTC.

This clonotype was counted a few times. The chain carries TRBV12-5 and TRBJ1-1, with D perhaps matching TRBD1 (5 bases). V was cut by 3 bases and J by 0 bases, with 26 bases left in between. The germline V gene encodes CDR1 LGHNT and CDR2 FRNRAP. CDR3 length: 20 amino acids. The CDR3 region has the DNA TGTGCTAGTGGTTTTGGTTCATTCAATTATTCCGGGGACCTGAACACTGAAGCTTTCTTT. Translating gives CASGFGSFNYSGDLNTEAFF.

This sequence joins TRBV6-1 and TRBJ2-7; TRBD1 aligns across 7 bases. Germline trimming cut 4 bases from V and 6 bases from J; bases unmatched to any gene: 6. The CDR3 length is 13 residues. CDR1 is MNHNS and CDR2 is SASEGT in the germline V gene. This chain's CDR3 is CASSVGQSPEQYF. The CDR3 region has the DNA TGTGCCAGCAGTGTGGGACAGTCCCCCGAGCAGTACTTC.

The CDR3 loop is CASSQVLTSGGNEQFF. The CDR3 region has the DNA TGCGCCAGCAGCCAAGTGTTGACTAGCGGGGGGAATGAGCAGTTCTTC. The gene calls are TRBV4-3 and TRBJ2-1, with 13 bases matching TRBD2. Germline loops: CDR1 LGHNA, CDR2 YSLEER. V shed 1 base and J 7 bases; nucleotides not matched to a gene: 4. The CDR3 extends over 16 amino acids.

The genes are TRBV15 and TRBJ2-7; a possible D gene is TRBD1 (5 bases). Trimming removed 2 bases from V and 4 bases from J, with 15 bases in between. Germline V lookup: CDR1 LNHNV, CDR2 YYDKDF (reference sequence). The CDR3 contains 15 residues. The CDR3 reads CATSRFVGQGYEQYV. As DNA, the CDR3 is TGTGCCACCAGCAGATTCGTAGGTCAGGGTTACGAGCAGTACGTC.

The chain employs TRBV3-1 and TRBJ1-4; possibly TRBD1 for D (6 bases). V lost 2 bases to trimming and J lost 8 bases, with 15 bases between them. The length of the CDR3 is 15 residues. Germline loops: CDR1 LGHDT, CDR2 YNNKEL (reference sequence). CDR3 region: CASSQRGGLKEKLFF. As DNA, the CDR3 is TGTGCCAGCAGCCAAAGGGGGGGATTGAAGGAAAAACTGTTTTTT.

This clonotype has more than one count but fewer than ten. In DNA, the CDR3 is TGCGCCAGCAGCTTGACACTAGCGGGTTACAATGAGCAGTTCTTC. Its protein product is CASSLTLAGYNEQFF. The V gene is TRBV5-1, the J gene TRBJ2-1; 9 nucleotides align to TRBD2. Germline assignment: CDR1 SGHRS and CDR2 YFSETQ. V lost 1 base, J lost 4 bases, and 3 bases stayed unmatched. This CDR3 spans 15 amino acids.

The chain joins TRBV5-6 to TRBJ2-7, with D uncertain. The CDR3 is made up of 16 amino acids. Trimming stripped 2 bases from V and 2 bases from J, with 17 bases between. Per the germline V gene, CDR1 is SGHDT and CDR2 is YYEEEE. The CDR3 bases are TGTGCCAGCAGCTTATTGCAAGGGTCCCCCCCCTACGAGCAGTACTTC. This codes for CASSLLQGSPPYEQYF.

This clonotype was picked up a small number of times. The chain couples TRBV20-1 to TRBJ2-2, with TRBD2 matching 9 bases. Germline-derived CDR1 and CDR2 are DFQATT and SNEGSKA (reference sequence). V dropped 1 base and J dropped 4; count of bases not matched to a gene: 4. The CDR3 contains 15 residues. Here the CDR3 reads CSARGLAESTGELFF. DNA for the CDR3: TGCAGTGCTAGAGGACTAGCGGAGTCCACCGGGGAGCTGTTTTTT.

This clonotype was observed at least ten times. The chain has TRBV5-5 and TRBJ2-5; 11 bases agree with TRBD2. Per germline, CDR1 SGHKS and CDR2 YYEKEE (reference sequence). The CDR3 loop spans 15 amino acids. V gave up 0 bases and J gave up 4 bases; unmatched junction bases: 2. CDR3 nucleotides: TGTGCCAGCAGCTTGGGACTAGCGGGGAGAGAGACCCAGTACTTC. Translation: CASSLGLAGRETQYF.

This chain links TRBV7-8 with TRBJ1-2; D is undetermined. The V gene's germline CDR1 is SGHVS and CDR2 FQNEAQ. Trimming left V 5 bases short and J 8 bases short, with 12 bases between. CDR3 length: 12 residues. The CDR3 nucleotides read TGTGCCAGCAGCCCTATCACGGCGGGCTACACCTTC. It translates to CASSPITAGYTF. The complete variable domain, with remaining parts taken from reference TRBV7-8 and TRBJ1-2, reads GAGVSQSPRYKVAKRGQDVALRCDPISGHVSLFWYQQALGQGPEFLTYFQNEAQLDKSGLPSDRFFAERPEGSVSTLKIQRTQQEDSAVYLCASSPITAGYTFGSGTRLTVV.

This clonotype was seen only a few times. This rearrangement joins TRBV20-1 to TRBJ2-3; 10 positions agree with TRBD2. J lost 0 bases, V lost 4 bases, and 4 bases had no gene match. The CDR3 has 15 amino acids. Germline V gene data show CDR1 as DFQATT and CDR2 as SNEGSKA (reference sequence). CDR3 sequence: CSATPSGGSTDTQYF. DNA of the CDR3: TGCAGTGCTACCCCTAGCGGGGGCAGCACAGATACGCAGTATTTT.

This chain's CDR3 is CSARMLAAYYNEQFF. The CDR3 bases are TGCAGTGCTAGGATGCTAGCGGCCTACTACAATGAGCAGTTCTTC. The chain links TRBV20-1 to TRBJ2-1, with 7 positions matching TRBD2. The length of the CDR3 is 15 residues. Trimming cost V 3 bases and J 3 bases; bases outside gene matches: 8. Germline CDR1 and CDR2: DFQATT and SNEGSKA (reference sequence).

The CDR3 sequence is CASRQQGLQETQYF. DNA of the CDR3: TGCGCCAGCAGGCAACAGGGGTTACAAGAGACCCAGTACTTC. The rearrangement links TRBV5-1 to TRBJ2-5; 7 nucleotides agree with TRBD1. Germline V gives CDR1 SGHRS, CDR2 YFSETQ. The CDR3 length is 14 residues. The trim removed 5 bases at V and 2 bases at J, leaving 6 bases unmatched.

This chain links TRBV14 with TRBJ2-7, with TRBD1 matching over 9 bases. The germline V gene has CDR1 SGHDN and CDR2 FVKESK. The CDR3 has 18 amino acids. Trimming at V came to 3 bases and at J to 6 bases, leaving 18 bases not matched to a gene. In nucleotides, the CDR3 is TGTGCCAGCAGCCAGCAAATGGTGGGGACAGGGAGGCTCGCCGAGCAGTACGTC. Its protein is CASSQQMVGTGRLAEQYV.

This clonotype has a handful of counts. The CDR3 sequence is CSAARDWNTGELFF. The CDR3 DNA reads as TGCAGCGCCGCCCGGGACTGGAACACCGGGGAGCTGTTTTTT. The genes are TRBV29-1 and TRBJ2-2, with a weak D call TRBD2 (6 bases). The CDR3 runs to 14 residues. CDR1 is SQVTM and CDR2 is ANQGSEA in the germline V gene. The ends were cut back, 7 bases at V and 1 base at J, with 13 bases in the middle.

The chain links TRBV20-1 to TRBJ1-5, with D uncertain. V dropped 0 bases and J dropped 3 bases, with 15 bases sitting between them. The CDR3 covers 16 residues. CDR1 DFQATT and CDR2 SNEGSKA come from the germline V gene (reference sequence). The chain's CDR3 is CSARDGGTVYNQPQHF. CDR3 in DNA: TGCAGTGCTAGAGATGGAGGCACAGTTTACAATCAGCCCCAGCATTTT.

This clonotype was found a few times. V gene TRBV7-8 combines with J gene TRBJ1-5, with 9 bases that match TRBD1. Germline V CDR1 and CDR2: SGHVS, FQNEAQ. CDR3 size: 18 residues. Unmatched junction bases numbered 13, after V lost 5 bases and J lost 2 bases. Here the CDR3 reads CASSLAPGQGRGNQPQHF. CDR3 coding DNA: TGTGCCAGCAGCCTCGCTCCGGGACAGGGCCGAGGCAATCAGCCCCAGCATTTT.